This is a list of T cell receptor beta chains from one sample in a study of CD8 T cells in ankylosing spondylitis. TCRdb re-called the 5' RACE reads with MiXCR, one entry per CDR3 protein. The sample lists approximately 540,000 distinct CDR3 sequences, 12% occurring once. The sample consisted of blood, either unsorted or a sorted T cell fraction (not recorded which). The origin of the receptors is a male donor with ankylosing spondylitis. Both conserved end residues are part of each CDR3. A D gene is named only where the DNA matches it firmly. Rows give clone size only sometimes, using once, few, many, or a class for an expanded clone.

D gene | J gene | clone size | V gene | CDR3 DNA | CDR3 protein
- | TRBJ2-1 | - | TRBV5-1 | TGCGCCAGCAGCTTCGGGGCTTCGGAGGGGCAGTTCTTC | CASSFGASEGQFF
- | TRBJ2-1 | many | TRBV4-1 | TGCGCCAGCAGACCCGACGATTGGAGCGGTAGGCAGTTCTTC | CASRPDDWSGRQFF
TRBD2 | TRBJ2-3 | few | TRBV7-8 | TGTGCCAGCAGCTCATCGGGACTAGCGGTAGATACGCAGTATTTT | CASSSSGLAVDTQYF
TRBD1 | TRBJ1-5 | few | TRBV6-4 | TGTGCCAGCAGTGACCGCGGACGAGGGACAGGGGGTGGCTATAGCAATCAGCCCCAGCATTTT | CASSDRGRGTGGGYSNQPQHF
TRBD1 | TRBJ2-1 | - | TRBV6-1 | TGTGCCAGCAGCCGAGACAGGGAGCCCTACAATGAGCAGTTCTTC | CASSRDREPYNEQFF
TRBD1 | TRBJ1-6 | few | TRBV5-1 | TGCGCCAGCAGCTTAGAGGGGACAGCAGCAAATTCACCCCTCCACTTT | CASSLEGTAANSPLHF
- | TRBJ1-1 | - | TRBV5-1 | TGCGCCAGCAGCCCATACCGGACAATTGAAGCTTTCTTT | CASSPYRTIEAFF
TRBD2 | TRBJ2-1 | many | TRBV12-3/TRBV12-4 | TGTGCCAGCAGTTTCCGTCAGGGACTAGCGGACAATGAGCAGTTCTTC | CASSFRQGLADNEQFF
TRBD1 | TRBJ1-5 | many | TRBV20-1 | TGCAGTGCTTACAGGGGTAATCAGCCCCAGCATTTT | CSAYRGNQPQHF
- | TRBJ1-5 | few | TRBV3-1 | TGTGCCAGCAGCCAAGACGGGTGGCTCAATCAGCCCCAGCATTTT | CASSQDGWLNQPQHF
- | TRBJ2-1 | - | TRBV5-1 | TGCGCCAGCAGAGCCGGGATCCGCTCCTACAATGAGCAGTTCTTC | CASRAGIRSYNEQFF
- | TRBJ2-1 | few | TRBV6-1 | TGTGCCAGCCTCATTTCCTACAATGAGCAGTTCTTC | CASLISYNEQFF
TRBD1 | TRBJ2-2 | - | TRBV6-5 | TGTGCCAGCAGTTACCCAGAACCAGACAGGGGGCGAGGCGCCGGGGAGCTGTTTTTT | CASSYPEPDRGRGAGELFF
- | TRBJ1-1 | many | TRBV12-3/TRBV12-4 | TGTGCCAGCAGTTTCGGGGGGCCCACTGAAGCTTTCTTT | CASSFGGPTEAFF
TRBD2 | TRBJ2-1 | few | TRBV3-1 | TGTGCCAGCTCTAGCGGGAGTAGAGATGAGCAGTTCTTC | CASSSGSRDEQFF
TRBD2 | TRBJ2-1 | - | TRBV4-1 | TGCGCCAGCAGCCCCCTTTACATTAGCGGGAGTAATGAGCAGTTCTTC | CASSPLYISGSNEQFF
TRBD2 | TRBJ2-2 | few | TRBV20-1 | TGCAGTGCTAGAGTGCGTAGCGGGAGGGCCGCGGCCGGGGAGCTGTTTTTT | CSARVRSGRAAAGELFF
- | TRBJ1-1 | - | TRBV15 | TGTGCCACCAGCAGAGATCAGTTCGGCGCTGAAGCTTCCTTT | CATSRDQFGAEASF
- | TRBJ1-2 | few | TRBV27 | TGTGCCAGCAGTCCCGGGGGGGCGCTTAACTATGGCTACACCTTC | CASSPGGALNYGYTF
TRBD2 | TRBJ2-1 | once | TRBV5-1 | TGCGCCAGCACGGGACTAGTAAGCAATGAGCAGTTCTTC | CASTGLVSNEQFF
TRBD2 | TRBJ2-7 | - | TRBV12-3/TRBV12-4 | TGTGCCAGCAGAAGTAGCGGGACTTTCTCCTACGAGCAGTACTTC | CASRSSGTFSYEQYF
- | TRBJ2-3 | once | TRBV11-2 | TGTGCCAGCAGCTTACCCTCGGCAGATACGCAGTATTTT | CASSLPSADTQYF
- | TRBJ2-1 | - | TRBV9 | TGTGCCAGCAGCCCCTACTCGAATGAGCAGTTCTTC | CASSPYSNEQFF
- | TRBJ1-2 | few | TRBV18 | TGTGCCAGCTCGCAGCGGCAGGGACTAGACTATGGCTACACCTTC | CASSQRQGLDYGYTF
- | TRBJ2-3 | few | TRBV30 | TGTGCCTGGTTGGGGGGGGCGAACACAGATACGCAGTATTTT | CAWLGGANTDTQYF
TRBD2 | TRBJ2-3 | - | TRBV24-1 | TGTGCCACCAGTGGAAGCGGGAGCTTCCTCAGCACAGATACGCAGTATTTT | CATSGSGSFLSTDTQYF
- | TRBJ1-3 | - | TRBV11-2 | TGTGCCAGCAGCTTACTCCCGGGTTTTTACACCATATATTTT | CASSLLPGFYTIYF
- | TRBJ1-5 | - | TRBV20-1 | TGCAGTGCTAGTTTACGGGGGATTGGGTATCAGCCCCAGCATTTT | CSASLRGIGYQPQHF
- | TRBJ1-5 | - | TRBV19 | TGTGCCAGTAGTTTGACAGGCAATGATCAGCCCCAGCATTTT | CASSLTGNDQPQHF
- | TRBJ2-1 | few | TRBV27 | TGTGCCAGCAGTTTATCAGCCGACTACAATGAGCAGTTCTTC | CASSLSADYNEQFF
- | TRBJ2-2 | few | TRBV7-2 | TGTGCCAGCAGCTTAAGGAGCGGCAGGTACACCGGGGAGCTGTTTTTT | CASSLRSGRYTGELFF
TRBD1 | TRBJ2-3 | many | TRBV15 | TGTGCCACCAGCTACAGGGGGATCACAGATACGCAGTATTTT | CATSYRGITDTQYF
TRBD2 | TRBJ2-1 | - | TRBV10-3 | TGTGCCATCAGTGAACTAGCGGGCAATGAGCAGTTCTTC | CAISELAGNEQFF
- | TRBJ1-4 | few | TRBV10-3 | TGTGCCATCAGTGAGGGGGGCAGGGTAGGGGAAAAACTGTTTTTT | CAISEGGRVGEKLFF
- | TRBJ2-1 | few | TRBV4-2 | TGTGCCAGCAGCCTAGGGTTGGGGGGACCACCTACCTACAATGAGCAGTTCTTC | CASSLGLGGPPTYNEQFF
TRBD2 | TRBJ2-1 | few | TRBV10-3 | TGTGCCATCAGTGAGTCTGGTAGCGGGAGTTGGAATGAGCAGTTCTTC | CAISESGSGSWNEQFF
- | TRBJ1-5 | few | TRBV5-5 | TGTGCCAGCAGCTTGTTTGGGAGGGGAGGTAGCAATCAGCCCCAGCATTTT | CASSLFGRGGSNQPQHF
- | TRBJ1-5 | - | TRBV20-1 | TGCAGTGCTAGAGACCTCGACAGGAGGGATCAGCCCCAGCATTTT | CSARDLDRRDQPQHF
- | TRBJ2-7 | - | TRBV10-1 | TGCGCCAGCAGTGGGTCCAGTGGCGAGCAGTACTTC | CASSGSSGEQYF
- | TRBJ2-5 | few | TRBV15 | TGTGCCACCAGCCCCCAGCAGTTAGAGACCCAGTACTTC | CATSPQQLETQYF
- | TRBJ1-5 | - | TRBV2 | TGTGCCAGCAGTGAGGAGGGTAGAGACAATCAGCCCCAGCATTTT | CASSEEGRDNQPQHF
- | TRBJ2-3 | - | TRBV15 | TGTGCCACCAGCAGAGAAGGAGGGAGCGGAACGCAGTATTTT | CATSREGGSGTQYF